The entry below gives a single T cell receptor beta chain sequence along with its context. This CDR3 has 14 amino acids. Per germline, CDR1 MNHEY and CDR2 SMNVEV (reference sequence). Trimming left V 2 bases short and J 7 bases short, with 15 bases between. Study members were between roughly 18 and 89 years old and lived in roughly 24 US regions. The data belong to a study of blood T cell repertoires in COVID-19. Study context: Samples came from the United States, Italy and Spain, spanning acute and convalescent COVID-19. Sample material is recorded as cDNA or gDNA derived from T cells, B-cell-depleted T cells, or PBMCs.

Study processing details: Reference gene primer amplification gave nucleated cell count estimates. The table came from immunoSEQ multiplex PCR; TCRdb's copy has only in-frame clones and leaves some out. V, J and clone size derive from that table, while D and trimming were established from the DNA sequence. The table records approximately 150,000 clones, around 79% of them present only once. This sequence joins TRBV27 and TRBJ2-7; D unresolved. This clonotype was sampled from a woman aged 70 to 79 in a cohort exposed to, infected with or recovered from COVID-19 (not recorded which). Sequencing input: PBMCs or T cells enriched from blood (not recorded which). The CDR3 protein is CASSLSPRSLEQYF. CDR3 bases: TGTGCCAGCAGTTTAAGCCCGCGATCTTTAGAGCAGTACTTC.